This T cell receptor beta chain was sequenced in a study of cytomegalovirus exposure and HLA in healthy donors. PCR amplification relied on 60 Vbeta primers (plus 13 Jbeta primers). Measured with immunoSEQ multiplex PCR; TCRdb has only the in-frame clones, and not every one. The table has approximately 140,000 clones, around 80% seen once; the top ten hold less than 15%. V was clipped by 6 bases and J by 2 bases, with 14 bases between them. CDR1 and CDR2 from the germline V gene are ENHRY and SYGVKD. This CDR3 has 15 residues. The gene calls are TRBV10-3 and TRBJ1-3; D gene uncertain. The sequencing sample was made of PBMCs. This TCR was recovered from a man in his forties in good health and CMV-seropositive. In DNA form, the CDR3 reads TGTGCCATCAGGCCTACAGAATGGGCTGGAAACACCATATATTTT. This codes for CAIRPTEWAGNTIYF.